One sample yielded the 20 T cell receptor beta chains listed below, sequenced in a study of blood T cell repertoires in COVID-19. Sequencing used immunoSEQ multiplex PCR; TCRdb keeps in-frame clones, though not all of them. The data show about 160,000 clones, roughly 85% seen once. The sequencing sample was made of peripheral blood. The origin of the receptors is a woman aged 45-65 years with COVID-19, enrolled during active disease.

The chain uses TRBV11-3 and TRBJ2-3; D is perhaps TRBD2 (6 bases). The CDR3 runs to 15 residues. Germline CDR1 SGHNT, CDR2 YENEEA. Deletions cut 5 bases from V and 0 bases from J, with 12 bases between. The chain's CDR3 is CASSTLATSTDTQYF. CDR3 nucleotides: TGTGCCAGCAGCACCCTAGCGACTAGCACAGATACGCAGTATTTT. The full variable domain, rest sourced from reference TRBV11-3 and TRBJ2-3, is EAGVVQSPRYKIIEKKQPVAFWCNPISGHNTLYWYLQNLGQGPELLIRYENEEAVDDSQLPKDRFSAERLKGVDSTLKIQPAELGDSAVYLCASSTLATSTDTQYFGPGTRLTVL.

V usage is TRBV9 and J usage is TRBJ2-5; 12 bases line up with TRBD2. Losses at the gene ends were 0 bases for V and 6 bases for J; bases not matched to a gene: 6. This CDR3 region has 16 residues. The germline V gene has CDR1 SGDLS and CDR2 YYNGEE. In DNA form, the CDR3 reads TGTGCCAGCAGCGTAGCTACTAGCGGGGGGCTAAAGACCCAGTACTTC. Protein sequence: CASSVATSGGLKTQYF.

The chain couples TRBV4-1 to TRBJ2-4; tentatively, D is TRBD1 (5 bases). The CDR3 extends over 18 amino acids. V gave up 0 bases and J gave up 0 bases, with 15 bases separating them. The germline gives CDR1 MGHRA, CDR2 YSYEKL. The CDR3 DNA is TGCGCCAGCAGCCAAGATCGGAGACAGCAACTAGCCAAAAACATTCAGTACTTC. Amino acid sequence: CASSQDRRQQLAKNIQYF.

CDR3 coding DNA: TGTGCCACCAGTGACAGGGACTACTACAATGAGCAGTTCTTC. This gives the protein CATSDRDYYNEQFF. The genes are TRBV24-1 and TRBJ2-1; 7 bases fit TRBD2. In germline, CDR1 is KGHDR, CDR2 SFDVKD. This CDR3 is built from 14 residues. J was trimmed by 3 bases and V by 4 bases; bases with no gene match: 2.

CDR3 in amino acids: CASSEFVTNYGYTF. As DNA, the CDR3 is TGTGCCAGCAGTGAGTTTGTAACTAACTATGGCTACACCTTC. The chain couples TRBV2 to TRBJ1-2; D remains ambiguous. There are 14 residues in the CDR3. CDR1 and CDR2 (germline): SNHLY, FYNNEI. Deletions cut 3 bases from V and 0 bases from J, with 8 bases between.

There are a few counts of this clone. The chain combines TRBV3-1 (or the pseudogene TRBV3-2) with TRBJ1-5, with no clear D. The CDR3 covers 14 residues. The germline CDR1 and CDR2 sequences are LGHDT and YNNKEL (reference sequence). V dropped 1 base and J dropped 3 bases, with 7 bases sitting between them. CDR3 sequence: CASSQGGNNQPQHF. The CDR3 DNA is TGTGCCAGCAGCCAAGGAGGGAACAATCAGCCCCAGCATTTT.

The chain links TRBV15 to TRBJ1-1, with D uncertain. V dropped 1 base and J dropped 3 bases, with 9 bases sitting between them. The CDR3 sequence is 14 residues long. Per the germline V gene, CDR1 is LNHNV and CDR2 is YYDKDF (reference sequence). DNA of the CDR3: TGTGCCACCAGCAGAGCTGAGCCTGACACTGAAGCTTTCTTT. Protein sequence: CATSRAEPDTEAFF.

V gene TRBV19 combines with J gene TRBJ2-7; 10 bases align to TRBD1. Germline V gene data show CDR1 as LNHDA and CDR2 as SQIVND (reference sequence). With 5 bases clipped from V and 2 bases from J, the junction kept 12 bases outside the gene matches. The CDR3 is made up of 17 amino acids. This chain's CDR3 is CASSDKLRDRGPYEQYF. Written as DNA, the CDR3 is TGTGCCAGTAGTGATAAGCTCCGGGACAGGGGACCCTACGAGCAGTACTTC.

The genes are TRBV11-2 and TRBJ2-3, with a tentative D call TRBD2 (5 bases). The length of the CDR3 is 15 residues. Germline V gene data show CDR1 as SGHAT and CDR2 as FQNNGV. Trimming took off 5 bases at V and 2 bases at J, with 14 bases between the two ends. This CDR3 is CASSIGTGVTDTQYF. DNA of the CDR3: TGTGCCAGCAGCATAGGAACCGGGGTCACAGATACGCAGTATTTT.

This chain links TRBV5-1 with TRBJ1-6, with 9 bases matching TRBD1. CDR1 and CDR2 from the germline V gene are SGHRS and YFSETQ. The CDR3 contains 13 residues. V lost 5 bases and J lost 8; bases outside the gene matches: 2. In DNA, the CDR3 is TGCGCCAGCAGAGGGACAGGGTATTCACCCCTCCACTTT. This translates into CASRGTGYSPLHF. Filled out from reference TRBV5-1 and TRBJ1-6, the complete variable domain reads KAGVTQTPRYLIKTRGQQVTLSCSPISGHRSVSWYQQTPGQGLQFLFEYFSETQRNKGNFPGRFSGRQFSNSRSEMNVSTLELGDSALYLCASRGTGYSPLHFGNGTRLTVT.

The chain recombines TRBV15 with TRBJ2-4, with 7 nucleotides matching TRBD1. The V gene's germline CDR1 is LNHNV and CDR2 YYDKDF (reference sequence). Trimming at V came to 5 bases and at J to 3 bases, leaving 13 bases not matched to a gene. CDR3 size: 17 residues. DNA of the CDR3: TGTGCCACCAGCGGTTCCCCAGGGGGATCGGGCAAAAACATTCAGTACTTC. As protein: CATSGSPGGSGKNIQYF.

This chain uses TRBV6-5 with TRBJ1-5, with 8 bases matching TRBD1. CDR1 and CDR2 (germline): MNHEY, SVGAGI. The CDR3 spans 16 residues. J was trimmed by 7 bases and V by 0 bases; bases with no gene match: 8. The CDR3 loop is CASSYSSQGAGQPQHF. The CDR3 coding sequence is TGTGCCAGCAGTTACTCGTCCCAGGGGGCGGGGCAGCCCCAGCATTTT.

The chain combines TRBV3-1 (or the pseudogene TRBV3-2) with TRBJ2-7; 9 bases map to TRBD1. Germline V gives CDR1 LGHDT, CDR2 YNNKEL (reference sequence). The CDR3 covers 15 residues. V lost 4 bases and J lost 4; bases outside the gene matches: 8. CDR3 coding DNA: TGTGCCAGCAGCCGCAACAGGGGGCTTGGGTACGAGCAGTACTTC. Translation gives CASSRNRGLGYEQYF.

The chain links TRBV6-6 to TRBJ2-2; 14 bases map to TRBD2. This CDR3 comprises 16 residues. Germline-derived CDR1 and CDR2 are MNHNY and SVGAGI (reference sequence). The junction had 3 bases not matched to a gene; V was cut back by 5 bases and J by 4 bases. The CDR3, as DNA: TGTGCCAGCAGTCGACTAGCGGGGGGGCCCACCGGGGAGCTGTTTTTT. Its protein is CASSRLAGGPTGELFF.

The chain is built from TRBV27 and TRBJ1-6, with 9 bases that match TRBD1. Trimming removed 10 bases from V and 6 bases from J; junction bases left unmatched: 10. The CDR3 runs to 15 residues. The germline gives CDR1 MNHEY, CDR2 SMNVEV (reference sequence). The CDR3 reads CAIPGQGVRNSPLHF. CDR3 in DNA: TGTGCCATTCCGGGACAGGGTGTTCGTAATTCACCCCTCCACTTT.

This chain connects TRBV4-2 to TRBJ1-1; D possibly corresponds to TRBD1 (6 bases). Trimming cost V 0 bases and J 8 bases, with 16 bases left between them. The CDR3 has 15 residues. Germline loops: CDR1 LGHNA, CDR2 YNFKEQ. The chain's CDR3 is CASSQEGTTGTEAFF. The DNA of the CDR3 is TGTGCCAGCAGCCAAGAAGGGACCACGGGGACAGAAGCTTTCTTT.

This sequence joins TRBV14 and TRBJ2-3, with a weak D call TRBD2 (5 bases). CDR1 is SGHDN, CDR2 FVKESK, per germline. CDR3 length: 16 residues. Between the trimmed V and J ends, which lost 1 base and 0 bases, there was a span of 11 bases. The CDR3 DNA reads as TGTGCCAGCAGCCAAGGCGGGTCCTTTAGCACAGATACGCAGTATTTT. Its translation is CASSQGGSFSTDTQYF.

This clone was observed a handful of times. The chain couples TRBV19 to TRBJ1-1; 7 bases agree with TRBD1. J lost 1 base, V lost 4 bases, and 9 bases had no gene match. The CDR3 has 16 residues. Per the germline V gene, CDR1 is LNHDA and CDR2 is SQIVND (reference sequence). The CDR3 region has the DNA TGTGCCAGTAGTACCCGACAGGGCCCCCCGAACACTGAAGCTTTCTTT. Encoded protein: CASSTRQGPPNTEAFF.

This chain links TRBV9 with TRBJ2-3, with 7 positions matching TRBD2. The CDR3 is 15 amino acids. The J segment lost 1 base and the V segment lost 3 bases, leaving 5 bases of the junction unmatched. Looked up from germline, CDR1 is SGDLS and CDR2 is YYNGEE. Here the CDR3 DNA reads TGTGCCAGCAGCGCGGGGCTAGCGGGCACAGATACGCAGTATTTT. This gives the protein CASSAGLAGTDTQYF.

V gene TRBV3-1 (or the pseudogene TRBV3-2) combines with J gene TRBJ2-1, with TRBD2 matching over 13 bases. This CDR3 has 18 residues. V shed 4 bases and J 8 bases; nucleotides not matched to a gene: 14. The V gene's germline CDR1 is LGHDT and CDR2 YNNKEL (reference sequence). The CDR3 coding sequence is TGTGCCAGCAGCCGGACTAGCGGGGGTGACATGTATGGCGATGAGCAGTTCTTC. Protein sequence: CASSRTSGGDMYGDEQFF.